A single sample gave rise to the 25 T cell receptor beta chains below, sequenced in a study of cytomegalovirus exposure and HLA in healthy donors. The PCR ran on 60 Vbeta and 13 Jbeta primers. Measured with immunoSEQ multiplex PCR; TCRdb has only the in-frame clones, and not every one. The sample consists of some 120,000 clones, less than 80% of them appearing once. Sequenced input: PBMCs. These TCRs come from a woman aged 50 to 65 in good health and CMV-seronegative.

The sample holds a few counts of this clone. The gene calls are TRBV27 and TRBJ2-1, with D tentatively TRBD2 (12 bases). V dropped 5 bases and J dropped 6 bases, with 38 bases sitting between them. The CDR3 runs 22 residues. Germline V gives CDR1 MNHEY, CDR2 SMNVEV (reference sequence). In DNA form, the CDR3 reads TGTGCCAGCAGTCCCACGGACAGGGGGCGAGCTAGCGGGAGGGGATTGGGCAATGAGCAGTTCTTC. Translated: CASSPTDRGRASGRGLGNEQFF.

The chain couples TRBV5-1 to TRBJ2-5; 8 nucleotides align to TRBD2. J gave up 5 bases and V 2 bases, and 2 bases lay outside the gene matches. This CDR3 comprises 13 residues. Germline-derived CDR1 and CDR2 are SGHRS and YFSETQ. CDR3 coding DNA: TGCGCCAGCAGCTTCCGGGAGGGCGAGACCCAGTACTTC. Its translation is CASSFREGETQYF.

This chain joins TRBV14 and TRBJ2-7, with 9 bases lining up with TRBD2. Germline CDR1 and CDR2: SGHDN and FVKESK. V shed 1 base and J 2 bases; nucleotides not matched to a gene: 6. This CDR3 is built from 16 residues. The CDR3 loop reads CASSQALAGVAYEQYF. The CDR3 region has the DNA TGTGCCAGCAGCCAAGCCTTAGCGGGAGTCGCCTACGAGCAGTACTTC.

J is TRBJ2-1 and V is TRBV7-8; D is ambiguous. Per the germline V gene, CDR1 is SGHVS and CDR2 is FQNEAQ. This CDR3 is 17 amino acids long. Trimming removed 5 bases from V and 5 bases from J, with 22 bases in between. DNA of the CDR3: TGTGCCAGCAGCCCGAGATCGCAAGCCGAGCCCAACAATGAGCAGTTCTTC. This sequence encodes CASSPRSQAEPNNEQFF.

The chain is built from TRBV9 and TRBJ2-7; TRBD2 aligns across 14 bases. The CDR3 extends over 15 amino acids. Trimming removed 4 bases from V and 5 bases from J; junction bases left unmatched: 5. Germline CDR1 SGDLS, CDR2 YYNGEE. CDR3 residues: CASSPRLAGGDEQYF. The CDR3 nucleotides read TGTGCCAGCAGCCCGAGACTAGCGGGAGGGGACGAGCAGTACTTC.

This chain links TRBV9 with TRBJ2-1, with TRBD2 matching over 7 bases. CDR3 length: 15 amino acids. With 0 bases clipped from V and 9 bases from J, the junction kept 9 bases outside the gene matches. Germline values: CDR1 SGDLS, CDR2 YYNGEE. In DNA form, the CDR3 reads TGTGCCAGCAGCGTAGGTAGCGGGTCAGGACGTGAGCAGTTCTTC. Its translation: CASSVGSGSGREQFF.

The V and J genes are TRBV14 and TRBJ1-1; D is unresolved. Germline values: CDR1 SGHDN, CDR2 FVKESK. This CDR3 comprises 14 residues. Trimming stripped 4 bases from V and 4 bases from J, with 13 bases between. The DNA of the CDR3 is TGTGCCAGCAGCCCTAACCTTTTGAGCACTGAAGCTTTCTTT. This translates into CASSPNLLSTEAFF.

As for this clone: At one boundary the junction diverges from the germline segment, which might be a read error. V usage is TRBV7-9 and J usage is TRBJ2-1; D call uncertain. This CDR3 has 11 residues. Germline CDR1 SEHNR, CDR2 FQNEAQ (reference sequence). For the CDR3, the DNA is TGTGCCAGCAGCTTAGACCAGGCCTGGGTCTTC. Its protein is CASSLDQAWVF.

This chain links TRBV10-3 with TRBJ2-1; 7 nucleotides agree with TRBD2. Germline lookup yields CDR1 ENHRY and CDR2 SYGVKD. The CDR3 consists of 13 residues. The J segment lost 10 bases and the V segment lost 2 bases, leaving 5 bases of the junction unmatched. This CDR3 is CAISEGSGQEQFF. For the CDR3, the DNA is TGTGCCATCAGTGAGGGTAGCGGGCAAGAGCAGTTCTTC.

This clone was observed a single time. The rearrangement uses TRBV20-1 and TRBJ2-7; TRBD1 matches 7 bases. The CDR3 extends over 11 amino acids. Germline CDR1 DFQATT, CDR2 SNEGSKA (reference sequence). The CDR3 sequence is CSYSGGYEQYF. CDR3 coding DNA: TGCAGCTATTCAGGGGGCTACGAGCAGTACTTC.

The chain employs TRBV2 and TRBJ2-1; D possibly corresponds to TRBD2 (5 bases). CDR1 SNHLY and CDR2 FYNNEI come from the germline V gene. Trimming shortened V by 6 bases and J by 11 bases, and 14 bases separated the two germline ends. The CDR3 loop spans 12 amino acids. In nucleotides, the CDR3 is TGTGCCAGCAGCCTGGACTGGAGTAAGCAGTTCTTC. As protein: CASSLDWSKQFF. Full variable domain (missing parts from reference TRBV2 and TRBJ2-1): EPEVTQTPSHQVTQMGQEVILRCVPISNHLYFYWYRQILGQKVEFLVSFYNNEISEKSEIFDDQFSVERPDGSNFTLKIRSTKLEDSAMYFCASSLDWSKQFFGPGTRLTVL.

This chain links TRBV11-1 with TRBJ2-3, with D perhaps TRBD1 (5 bases). Per germline, CDR1 SGHAT and CDR2 FQDESV (reference sequence). V was cut by 5 bases and J by 0 bases, with 18 bases left in between. CDR3 length: 17 amino acids. The CDR3 DNA is TGTGCCAGCAGCACGACGGAGACAGTTGCTAGCACAGATACGCAGTATTTT. The encoded protein is CASSTTETVASTDTQYF.

The rearrangement uses TRBV4-2 and TRBJ2-1, with 10 nucleotides matching TRBD2. The CDR3 contains 14 residues. Germline lookup yields CDR1 LGHNA and CDR2 YNFKEQ. J was trimmed by 8 bases and V by 5 bases; bases with no gene match: 6. CDR3 bases: TGTGCCAGCAGCAAACCCGGGACTAGCGATGAGCAGTTCTTC. Protein product: CASSKPGTSDEQFF.

The chain uses TRBV6-4 and TRBJ2-3; TRBD2 matches 14 bases. The CDR3 runs to 17 residues. V lost 3 bases, J lost 4 bases, and 6 bases stayed unmatched. Germline-derived CDR1 and CDR2 are MRHNA and SNTAGT. Here the CDR3 reads CASSETSGRAKADTQYF. The CDR3 coding sequence is TGTGCCAGCAGTGAGACTAGCGGGAGGGCCAAGGCAGATACGCAGTATTTT.

J is TRBJ2-7 and V is TRBV30; TRBD1 matches 7 bases. In germline, CDR1 is GTSNPN, CDR2 SVGIG (reference sequence). Trimming took 8 bases from V and 0 from J; bases not matched to a gene: 4. This CDR3 is 12 amino acids long. The CDR3 loop is CAGDSSSYEQYF. The CDR3, as DNA: TGTGCCGGGGACAGCTCCTCCTACGAGCAGTACTTC.

The CDR3 reads CASSPNDRAFYEQYF. Here the CDR3 DNA reads TGTGCCAGCAGCCCAAACGACAGGGCATTCTACGAGCAGTACTTC. J is TRBJ2-7 and V is TRBV7-6, with TRBD1 matching 7 bases. Germline V gene data show CDR1 as SGHVS and CDR2 as FNYEAQ. V was pared by 5 bases and J by 3 bases, with 10 bases of the junction left unmatched. This CDR3 has 15 residues.

V usage is TRBV6-4 and J usage is TRBJ1-1; the match to TRBD1 covers 9 bases. CDR3 length: 17 amino acids. With 6 bases clipped from V and 1 base from J, the junction kept 12 bases outside the gene matches. CDR1 is MRHNA and CDR2 is SNTAGT in the germline V gene. CDR3: CASRPTGGESRNTEAFF. In DNA, the CDR3 is TGTGCCAGCAGACCCACAGGGGGCGAGTCCAGGAACACTGAAGCTTTCTTT.

The chain combines TRBV9 with TRBJ1-3; tentative D call: TRBD1 (5 bases). V dropped 0 bases and J dropped 7 bases, with 11 bases sitting between them. Per germline, CDR1 SGDLS and CDR2 YYNGEE. The CDR3 totals 14 residues. DNA of the CDR3: TGTGCCAGCAGCGTAGAAGACAGTCTGAACACCATATATTTT. This encodes CASSVEDSLNTIYF.

The chain is built from TRBV7-9 and TRBJ2-1; D is possibly TRBD1 (5 bases). The CDR3 is made up of 14 amino acids. Trimming cost V 3 bases and J 7 bases, with 13 bases left between them. CDR1 is SEHNR, CDR2 FQNEAQ, per germline (reference sequence). In DNA form, the CDR3 reads TGTGCCAGCAGCTTTTACGTTGGGGCGAATGAGCAGTTCTTC. It encodes CASSFYVGANEQFF.

This rearrangement joins TRBV5-4 to TRBJ2-7; 7 bases are a match to TRBD2. Germline CDR1 is SGHNT and CDR2 is YYREEE (reference sequence). V lost 3 bases to trimming and J lost 3 bases; unmatched junction nucleotides: 3. This CDR3 has 13 residues. CDR3 loop: CASSSGLDYEQYF. In nucleotides, the CDR3 is TGTGCCAGCAGCTCTGGACTAGACTACGAGCAGTACTTC.

The genes are TRBV7-9 and TRBJ1-4; 7 bases align to TRBD1. Germline CDR1 reads SEHNR; CDR2 reads FQNEAQ (reference sequence). This CDR3 region has 15 residues. Trimming removed 4 bases from V and 8 bases from J; junction bases left unmatched: 10. CDR3 sequence (DNA): TGTGCCAGCAGCTCCTCCGGGACAGAAGTAGAAAAACTGTTTTTT. It codes for CASSSSGTEVEKLFF.

The V gene is TRBV7-2, the J gene TRBJ1-2; 9 bases match TRBD1. In germline, CDR1 is SGHTA, CDR2 FQGNSA. CDR3 length: 17 residues. J lost 0 bases, V lost 2 bases, and 7 bases had no gene match. CDR3 bases: TGTGCCAGCAGCTTAACAGGGGGCGGAATATCTAACTATGGCTACACCTTC. As protein: CASSLTGGGISNYGYTF.

The chain recombines TRBV9 with TRBJ2-3, with a tentative D call TRBD1 (6 bases). Germline V CDR1 and CDR2: SGDLS, YYNGEE. The CDR3 consists of 16 residues. The V and J ends lost 3 bases and 0 bases respectively, with 14 bases between them. The CDR3 region has the DNA TGTGCCAGCAGCGGCACCAGGGGATTGAGCACAGATACGCAGTATTTT. The encoded protein is CASSGTRGLSTDTQYF. Full variable domain (outside the CDR3, taken from reference TRBV9 and TRBJ2-3): DSGVTQTPKHLITATGQRVTLRCSPRSGDLSVYWYQQSLDQGLQFLIQYYNGEERAKGNILERFSAQQFPDLHSELNLSSLELGDSALYFCASSGTRGLSTDTQYFGPGTRLTVL.

V usage is TRBV11-2 and J usage is TRBJ2-3, with TRBD2 as a possible D gene (6 bases). The germline V gene encodes CDR1 SGHAT and CDR2 FQNNGV. V was cut by 3 bases and J by 2 bases, with 12 bases left in between. The CDR3 extends over 15 amino acids. CDR3 DNA: TGTGCCAGCAGCTTGGTTGCGGGATTCACAGATACGCAGTATTTT. It specifies CASSLVAGFTDTQYF.

The gene calls are TRBV11-2 and TRBJ2-1, with TRBD2 matching over 8 bases. Germline CDR1 and CDR2: SGHAT and FQNNGV. The V segment lost 2 bases and the J segment 7 bases; nucleotides outside the gene matches: 7. This CDR3 comprises 15 residues. CDR3 sequence reads: CASSLKAGERNEQFF. The CDR3 DNA sequence: TGTGCCAGCAGCTTAAAAGCGGGAGAGCGGAATGAGCAGTTCTTC.